The rows below give T cell receptor beta chains drawn from one sample of a study of cytomegalovirus exposure and HLA in healthy donors. Method: immunoSEQ multiplex PCR; TCRdb's copy keeps in-frame clones and lacks some. The sample carries about 170,000 clones, 75% to 90% recorded once. The sequenced material came from PBMCs. These receptors came from a male donor in good health and CMV-seronegative. Both conserved end residues are part of each CDR3. Each record gives: CDR3 protein, V gene.

cdr3_aa: CASSRSGGTDTEAFF; v_call: TRBV6-5
cdr3_aa: CASSFRGLNTGELFF; v_call: TRBV28
cdr3_aa: CASSKDTSHSYEQYF; v_call: TRBV9
cdr3_aa: CASSTFRVHEQYF; v_call: TRBV11-2
cdr3_aa: CASSLEQGLYEQYF; v_call: TRBV7-2
cdr3_aa: CAWGGEGFTGELFF; v_call: TRBV30
cdr3_aa: CASSLALGAGSGIGYEQYF; v_call: TRBV7-9
cdr3_aa: CVIGRQGSYEQYF; v_call: TRBV2
cdr3_aa: CSVERGYRAAEAFF; v_call: TRBV29-1
cdr3_aa: CASSPPDSPTGELFF; v_call: TRBV18
cdr3_aa: CASTPTGQPHTEAFF; v_call: TRBV9
cdr3_aa: CASRGTGSNTGELFF; v_call: TRBV6-4
cdr3_aa: CASSSHRAPGTGELFF; v_call: TRBV7-8
cdr3_aa: CASSYGSTKETQYF; v_call: TRBV6-6
cdr3_aa: CASSKGGGQGRNTEAFF; v_call: TRBV21-1
cdr3_aa: CASSPGLAGGPGQETQYF; v_call: TRBV7-6
cdr3_aa: CASSLDRGSSYNEQFF; v_call: TRBV11-2
cdr3_aa: CASSLPKGGKHWNGGYTF; v_call: TRBV4-1
cdr3_aa: CASSLVQGAPNEKLFF; v_call: TRBV7-9
cdr3_aa: CASRDGGGPNNQPQHF; v_call: TRBV2
cdr3_aa: CASSIAKGAHEKLFF; v_call: TRBV19
cdr3_aa: CASSSRRWTGGPYEQYF; v_call: TRBV5-1
cdr3_aa: CASSRTGNIQYF; v_call: TRBV13
cdr3_aa: CASSLDPLSPVSSGTDTQYF; v_call: TRBV5-1
cdr3_aa: CASSLVGTGDHEQYF; v_call: TRBV5-6
cdr3_aa: CASIIRTGSNTEAFF; v_call: TRBV7-2
cdr3_aa: CASSSPGGTGELFF; v_call: TRBV5-1
cdr3_aa: CASSQVRQGPNEKLFF; v_call: TRBV4-1
cdr3_aa: CASSHEIGDTGELFF; v_call: TRBV6-4
cdr3_aa: CASSFGVSYEQYF; v_call: TRBV7-2
cdr3_aa: CASSTPDRGRVGGYTF; v_call: TRBV19
cdr3_aa: CASSGWTGMEQPQHF; v_call: TRBV19
cdr3_aa: CASSRQGGSQNIQYF; v_call: TRBV6-1
cdr3_aa: CASSLATQETQYF; v_call: TRBV5-1
cdr3_aa: CASSQADSIAKNIQYF; v_call: TRBV4-2
cdr3_aa: CAWGTGPNQPQHF; v_call: TRBV30
cdr3_aa: CASTPRGQNKNIQYF; v_call: TRBV5-6
cdr3_aa: CASSQDPTSWARTEAFF; v_call: TRBV4-3
cdr3_aa: CAGRGRGGELFF; v_call: TRBV7-9
cdr3_aa: CASSSTGQGDSPLHF; v_call: TRBV5-6
cdr3_aa: CASSYVGLSGYTF; v_call: TRBV6-6
cdr3_aa: CASSASTEAFF; v_call: TRBV2
cdr3_aa: CATSRGAGGITEAFF; v_call: TRBV15
cdr3_aa: CASSSPREGEKLFF; v_call: TRBV7-8
cdr3_aa: CASSEALRLARPNEQFF; v_call: TRBV6-1
cdr3_aa: CASSYSRSSYNSPLHF; v_call: TRBV6-6
cdr3_aa: CASSWGQLYEQYF; v_call: TRBV6-5
cdr3_aa: CSVGRQTQETQYF; v_call: TRBV29-1
cdr3_aa: CASRPTGGNQPQHF; v_call: TRBV6-5
cdr3_aa: CASSVNPVTYEQYF; v_call: TRBV6-7